This is a list of T cell receptor beta chains from one sample in a study of blood T cell repertoires in COVID-19. TCRdb's table, derived via immunoSEQ multiplex PCR, lists solely in-frame clones and lacks some. The data show about 320,000 clones, 90% seen once. What was sequenced was PBMCs or T cells enriched from blood (not recorded which). Receptor source: a man aged 55 to 70 who had recovered from COVID-19. Both conserved end residues are trimmed from each CDR3. The order of the fields is J gene, V gene, D gene, CDR3 protein. A D gene is named only where the DNA matches it firmly.

>TRBJ2-2|TRBV5-1|.
ASSRSNTGELF
>TRBJ1-2|TRBV27|TRBD1
ASRMNPRTGGEAILYGYT
>TRBJ1-3|TRBV4-1|.
ASSQDYRVLSGNTIY
>TRBJ1-2|TRBV4-3|.
ASSPRGIANYGYT
>TRBJ2-1|TRBV20-1|.
SAQVGGEQF
>TRBJ2-7|TRBV19|.
ASSRGLQSYEQY
>TRBJ2-3|TRBV19|TRBD2
ASSRPRGGRDTQY
>TRBJ1-1|TRBV18|.
ASSREYTEAF
>TRBJ1-2|TRBV2|.
ASTRQAYGYT
>TRBJ2-7|TRBV29-1|TRBD1
SVSPLGQGPYEQY
>TRBJ2-3|TRBV19|TRBD1
ASSPGGDTQY
>TRBJ1-6|TRBV18|TRBD1
ASSPSAGGLGSPLH
>TRBJ2-1|TRBV7-3|TRBD1
ASSLVPGTGNNEQF
>TRBJ1-1|TRBV4-1|.
ASSQDQGVFPEAF
>TRBJ1-1|TRBV7-2|.
ASSLWADPNTEAF
>TRBJ1-1|TRBV5-4|.
ASSRHTRRNTEAF
>TRBJ1-1|TRBV30|.
AWSRLPSAEAF
>TRBJ2-7|TRBV5-4|.
ATSPSAYEQY
>TRBJ1-2|TRBV7-2|.
ASSPKERGFGGYT
>TRBJ2-7|TRBV11-2|TRBD1
ASSLWLRTGGYEQY
>TRBJ2-3|TRBV2|TRBD2
ASSDEPGLRTDTQY
>TRBJ1-2|TRBV4-1|.
ASSQTITGDYGYT
>TRBJ1-5|TRBV3-1/TRBV3-2|.
ASSQLKRGPQH
>TRBJ2-2|TRBV6-6|.
ASSRTGTGAGELF
>TRBJ1-1|TRBV9|.
ASSAGLWTEAF
>TRBJ2-7|TRBV5-1|.
ASSDASGAYEQY
>TRBJ1-6|TRBV27|.
ATKGENSPLH
>TRBJ2-7|TRBV2|.
ASTPILYYEQY
>TRBJ2-5|TRBV7-9|.
ASSPPSGEETQY
>TRBJ1-6|TRBV5-5|.
ASSLGQANSPLH
>TRBJ2-1|TRBV9|.
ASSVGPNNEQF
>TRBJ2-2|TRBV6-1|TRBD2
ASSEAKIAGNTGELF
>TRBJ1-6|TRBV5-4|.
ASSQTPKTGGYNSPLH
>TRBJ1-2|TRBV18|.
ASSPPLLRNYGYT
>TRBJ1-6|TRBV5-5|.
ASSEETDSYNSPLH
>TRBJ1-1|TRBV7-2|.
ASSLGAPMNTEAF
>TRBJ2-4|TRBV5-1|TRBD2
ASSLVGLAGGLAKNIQY
>TRBJ1-3|TRBV5-1|.
ASSRQDTGSGNTIY
>TRBJ1-1|TRBV7-9|.
ASRRGTEAF
>TRBJ2-7|TRBV7-8|.
ASSRAGNEQY
>TRBJ1-2|TRBV7-9|.
ASSPPDSNYGYT